One sample yielded the 27 T cell receptor beta chains listed below, sequenced in a study of cytomegalovirus exposure and HLA in healthy donors. With 60 Vbeta and 13 Jbeta primers, the PCR was carried out. This table comes from immunoSEQ multiplex PCR, and its TCRdb copy is limited to in-frame clones, with some not included. The sample records roughly 180,000 clones, around four fifths being singletons. Sequencing input: PBMCs. These receptors came from a woman in her thirties in good health and CMV-seronegative.

The rearrangement links TRBV6-1 to TRBJ1-4; TRBD1 is a possible D gene (5 bases). Trimming shortened V by 3 bases and J by 10 bases, and 18 bases separated the two germline ends. Germline values: CDR1 MNHNS, CDR2 SASEGT. The CDR3 sequence is 15 residues long. Here the CDR3 reads CASSDFAGLVGKLFF. The CDR3 region has the DNA TGTGCCAGCAGTGATTTTGCGGGACTAGTGGGAAAACTGTTTTTT.

As to this clone: Because the CDR3's place on the DNA is in doubt, the DNA is left out and the CDR3 is given as listed by TCRdb. J is TRBJ1-2 and V is TRBV6-4; the table's D call, TRBD1, was not checked against the DNA. The germline gives CDR1 MRHNA, CDR2 SNTAGT. From its first to its last residue, the CDR3 has 16 amino acids. The CDR3 reads CASSTSADRANYGYTF.

This rearrangement joins TRBV5-6 to TRBJ1-5; 8 nucleotides line up with TRBD1. In germline, CDR1 is SGHDT, CDR2 YYEEEE. V shed 4 bases and J 1 base; nucleotides not matched to a gene: 10. The CDR3 is 17 amino acids. CDR3 nucleotides: TGTGCCAGCAGCCTATCTACAGGGGGGGAGAGCAATCAGCCCCAGCATTTT. It encodes CASSLSTGGESNQPQHF.

This chain links TRBV9 with TRBJ1-3, with D possibly TRBD1 on 6 matching bases. CDR3 length: 16 residues. From germline, CDR1 is SGDLS and CDR2 YYNGEE. V lost 0 bases and J 1 base, leaving 11 bases between the germline ends. Here the CDR3 reads CASSVGGRGSGNTIYF. The CDR3 nucleotides are TGTGCCAGCAGCGTAGGGGGGAGGGGGTCTGGAAACACCATATATTTT.

The chain carries TRBV21-1 and TRBJ1-5. TRBV21-1 is given as a pseudogene. The CDR3 runs 13 residues. The CDR3 is CASSKGGEEPQHF. The CDR3 coding sequence is TGTGCCAGCAGCAAAGGGGGGGAGGAGCCCCAGCATTTT.

This rearrangement joins TRBV18 to TRBJ1-3, with D uncertain. There are 15 residues in the CDR3. V lost 3 bases and J 0 bases, leaving 9 bases between the germline ends. Germline CDR1 KGHSH, CDR2 LQKENI. CDR3 coding DNA: TGTGCCAGCTCACCTCTGCCACTCTCTGGAAACACCATATATTTT. This translates into CASSPLPLSGNTIYF.

V usage is TRBV6-4 and J usage is TRBJ1-1; 9 bases match TRBD1. This CDR3 comprises 14 residues. Trimming took 3 bases from V and 5 from J; bases not matched to a gene: 4. CDR1 is MRHNA and CDR2 is SNTAGT in the germline V gene. Here the CDR3 DNA reads TGTGCCAGCAGTGAGACAGGGGGAGGTACTGAAGCTTTCTTT. Translation: CASSETGGGTEAFF.

The chain links TRBV10-1 to TRBJ1-2, with D possibly TRBD1 on 5 matching bases. The CDR3 contains 13 residues. Per the germline V gene, CDR1 is WNHNN and CDR2 is SYGVQD (reference sequence). With 3 bases removed from V and 2 bases from J, the gap between germline ends came to 7 bases. The CDR3 DNA is TGCGCCAGCAGTGAAGCAGGGAACTATGGCTACACCTTC. Translated, it gives CASSEAGNYGYTF.

This clone has more than one count but fewer than ten. The genes are TRBV11-1 and TRBJ2-7; D might be TRBD2 (6 bases). CDR1 SGHAT and CDR2 FQDESV come from the germline V gene (reference sequence). V was pared by 1 base and J by 11 bases, with 18 bases between. The CDR3 covers 14 residues. The CDR3 DNA reads TGTGCCAGCAGCTTAGGCCCGGGAGACTTTGGGGAGTACTTC. Amino acids: CASSLGPGDFGEYF. The whole variable domain, filled in from reference TRBV11-1 and TRBJ2-7, reads EAEVAQSPRYKITEKSQAVAFWCDPISGHATLYWYRQILGQGPELLVQFQDESVVDDSQLPKDRFSAERLKGVDSTLKIQPAELGDSAMYLCASSLGPGDFGEYFGPGTRLTVT.

The gene calls are TRBV5-1 and TRBJ2-2; 12 bases line up with TRBD2. Germline V gives CDR1 SGHRS, CDR2 YFSETQ. The CDR3 is 15 residues long. The V and J ends lost 6 bases and 4 bases, in that order; junction bases with no gene match: 4. The CDR3 sequence: CASKLAGGLTGELFF. The CDR3 bases are TGCGCCAGCAAACTAGCGGGGGGTCTCACCGGGGAGCTGTTTTTT.

This chain links TRBV30 with TRBJ2-7; D uncertain. V lost 0 bases and J 5 bases, leaving 11 bases between the germline ends. Germline loops: CDR1 GTSNPN, CDR2 SVGIG (reference sequence). The length of the CDR3 is 13 residues. The CDR3 nucleotides are TGTGCCTGGAGTGTACGGTTATTCGACGAGCAGTACTTC. Translation: CAWSVRLFDEQYF.

V and J are TRBV5-1 and TRBJ1-1; 7 bases fit TRBD1. Germline V gene data show CDR1 as SGHRS and CDR2 as YFSETQ. The CDR3 runs 12 residues. V lost 4 bases and J lost 7; bases outside the gene matches: 4. CDR3: CASSRGDSEAFF. CDR3 nucleotide sequence: TGCGCCAGCAGCAGAGGGGACAGTGAAGCTTTCTTT.

This clone was recorded only once. The V and J genes are TRBV29-1 and TRBJ2-5, with a possible D match to TRBD2 (5 bases). Germline CDR1 reads SQVTM; CDR2 reads ANQGSEA. V shed 3 bases and J shed 5 bases, with 13 bases lying between them. The CDR3 loop spans 13 amino acids. This CDR3 reads CSVESADLETQYF. CDR3 in DNA: TGCAGCGTTGAGTCGGCGGACTTGGAGACCCAGTACTTC. Combining the CDR3 with reference TRBV29-1 and TRBJ2-5 gives the whole variable domain SAVISQKPSRDICQRGTSLTIQCQVDSQVTMMFWYRQQPGQSLTLIATANQGSEATYESGFVIDKFPISRPNLTFSTLTVSNMSPEDSSIYLCSVESADLETQYFGPGTRLLVL.

J is TRBJ1-1 and V is TRBV6-5, with a weak D call TRBD1 (5 bases). The V and J ends lost 6 bases and 5 bases respectively, with 10 bases between them. The length of the CDR3 is 12 residues. Germline values: CDR1 MNHEY, CDR2 SVGAGI. Here the CDR3 DNA reads TGTGCCAGCAGCGCAGGGTGGACTGAAGCTTTCTTT. Its protein product is CASSAGWTEAFF.

This clone was counted a single time. The rearrangement links TRBV2 to TRBJ2-1; the match to TRBD1 covers 7 bases. CDR3 length equals 13 residues. Trimming removed 8 bases from V and 4 bases from J; junction bases left unmatched: 5. CDR1 and CDR2 (germline): SNHLY, FYNNEI. The chain's CDR3 is CASEPTGYNEQFF. CDR3 coding DNA: TGTGCCAGCGAACCGACAGGGTACAATGAGCAGTTCTTC.

J is TRBJ1-4 and V is TRBV5-1; D is perhaps TRBD1 (5 bases). The length of the CDR3 is 15 residues. Germline V gene lookup returns CDR1 SGHRS and CDR2 YFSETQ. Trimming stripped 5 bases from V and 7 bases from J, with 18 bases between. In DNA form, the CDR3 reads TGCGCCAGCAGTCCGCTTGCAGGGCCTAGTGAAAAACTGTTTTTT. Translating it yields CASSPLAGPSEKLFF.

The CDR3 loop is CASSPTSRLLSYNSPLHF. The DNA of the CDR3 is TGTGCCAGTAGTCCGACTTCACGGCTACTCTCCTATAATTCACCCCTCCACTTT. This sequence joins TRBV19 and TRBJ1-6; no definite D call. Germline V gene lookup returns CDR1 LNHDA and CDR2 SQIVND (reference sequence). Trimming removed 5 bases at V and 0 bases at J, with 17 bases between. The CDR3 is made up of 18 amino acids.

The sample holds a few counts of this clone. This chain connects TRBV7-3 to TRBJ1-1, with a possible D match to TRBD1 (6 bases). Germline assignment: CDR1 SGHTA and CDR2 FQGTGA. The CDR3 has 13 amino acids. Trimming cost V 5 bases and J 5 bases, with 12 bases left between them. The CDR3 coding sequence is TGTGCCAGCAGCATACAGGGTATGACTGAAGCTTTCTTT. Amino acid sequence: CASSIQGMTEAFF.

Notes on this clone: Because the CDR3's place on the DNA is in doubt, the DNA is left out and the CDR3 is given as listed by TCRdb. The chain has TRBV5-6 and TRBJ2-1; the table names TRBD2, a call not compared with the DNA. Germline V gene lookup returns CDR1 SGHDT and CDR2 YYEEEE. The CDR3 totals 12 residues, both ends included. The CDR3: CASSWGGGNWFF.

This clone was picked up a small number of times. This sequence joins TRBV10-2 and TRBJ2-7, with a tentative D call TRBD2 (6 bases). Between the trimmed V and J ends, which lost 8 bases and 2 bases, there was a span of 16 bases. The CDR3 is 14 amino acids. Germline lookup yields CDR1 WSHSY and CDR2 SAAADI. The CDR3 nucleotides read TGCGCCAGCCTCGGCGCTAGCGAGCCCTACGAGCAGTACTTC. Amino acid sequence: CASLGASEPYEQYF.

V and J are TRBV2 and TRBJ1-1; tentative D call: TRBD1 (6 bases). Germline-derived CDR1 and CDR2 are SNHLY and FYNNEI. V gave up 5 bases and J gave up 2 bases, with 15 bases separating them. This CDR3 spans 15 amino acids. The DNA of the CDR3 is TGTGCCAGCAGTTTCGCAGGGGAGACCAACACTGAAGCTTTCTTT. Translating it yields CASSFAGETNTEAFF.

The chain carries TRBV6-5 and TRBJ1-1; 9 bases agree with TRBD1. Germline V gene sequence: CDR1 MNHEY, CDR2 SVGAGI. This CDR3 spans 14 amino acids. V lost 2 bases and J lost 5; bases outside the gene matches: 3. The CDR3 sequence is CASSYLTGGTEAFF. The CDR3 region has the DNA TGTGCCAGCAGTTACCTGACAGGGGGGACTGAAGCTTTCTTT.

Regarding this clone: Other DNA sequences in this specimen translate into the identical CDR3. The rearrangement uses TRBV7-2 and TRBJ1-5, with D possibly matching TRBD1 (6 bases). Germline CDR1 is SGHTA and CDR2 is FQGNSA. CDR3 length equals 14 residues. V shed 2 bases and J shed 2 bases, with 7 bases lying between them. CDR3 region: CASSLRQGNQPQHF. CDR3 in DNA: TGTGCCAGCAGCTTAAGACAGGGCAATCAGCCCCAGCATTTT. The full variable domain, its missing parts supplied by reference TRBV7-2 and TRBJ1-5, is GAGVSQSPSNKVTEKGKDVELRCDPISGHTALYWYRQSLGQGLEFLIYFQGNSAPDKSGLPSDRFSAERTGGSVSTLTIQRTQQEDSAVYLCASSLRQGNQPQHFGDGTRLSIL.

The gene calls are TRBV29-1 and TRBJ1-4; a possible D gene is TRBD1 (5 bases). Germline V CDR1 and CDR2: SQVTM, ANQGSEA. The CDR3 covers 13 residues. V shed 7 bases and J shed 7 bases, with 16 bases lying between them. The CDR3: CSASGRGIEKLFF. The CDR3 DNA is TGCAGCGCTAGCGGTCGGGGGATTGAAAAACTGTTTTTT. The full variable domain, with the rest looked up from reference TRBV29-1 and TRBJ1-4, is SAVISQKPSRDICQRGTSLTIQCQVDSQVTMMFWYRQQPGQSLTLIATANQGSEATYESGFVIDKFPISRPNLTFSTLTVSNMSPEDSSIYLCSASGRGIEKLFFGSGTQLSVL.

This clone was found a few times. The chain uses TRBV7-6 and TRBJ1-1; D is unclear. The CDR3 runs 13 residues. V lost 5 bases, J lost 1 base, and 8 bases lay in between. Germline CDR1 and CDR2: SGHVS and FNYEAQ. CDR3 nucleotides: TGTGCCAGCAGCGCAGACTGGAACACTGAAGCTTTCTTT. Translating gives CASSADWNTEAFF.

This rearrangement joins TRBV4-2 to TRBJ1-1; possibly TRBD1 for D (5 bases). V was clipped by 0 bases and J by 6 bases, with 11 bases between them. CDR3 length: 14 amino acids. Germline loops: CDR1 LGHNA, CDR2 YNFKEQ. The CDR3 DNA reads TGTGCCAGCAGCCAAGATAGGGGTTTCCCTGAAGCTTTCTTT. It is translated as CASSQDRGFPEAFF.

This chain links TRBV11-2 with TRBJ2-7, with unresolved D. The CDR3 sequence is 13 residues long. Germline lookup yields CDR1 SGHAT and CDR2 FQNNGV. V was trimmed by 0 bases and J by 2 bases, leaving 5 bases between them. The CDR3 region has the DNA TGTGCCAGCAGCTTAGATCCCGCCTACGAGCAGTACTTC. This gives the protein CASSLDPAYEQYF.